This paragraph covers one T cell receptor beta chain sequence. Its antigen is not known. Patients were ineligible given autoimmune disease history or systemic immunosuppression. Produced via immunoSEQ multiplex PCR; TCRdb's table is partial and in-frame only. This sample has under 85,000 clones; over 75% occur once, and the top ten carry 3.1%. The ends were cut back, 6 bases at V and 1 base at J, with 13 bases in the middle. The CDR3 runs to 15 residues. From germline, CDR1 is SGHTA and CDR2 FQGNSA. The record originates from a study of OX40 agonist ivuxolimab in advanced cancers. Looking at the study overall: Every 2 weeks, patients got intravenous ivuxolimab at one of six dose levels (0.01-10 mg/kg). Hepatocellular carcinoma, melanoma, renal cell or head and neck cancer affected the dose-escalation patients.

Study findings and constraints: Clonal expansion in partial responders at 0.1-3.0 mg/kg ranked among the lowest.

This specimen was CD4+ or CD8+ T cells sorted from blood, taken in a trial of the OX40 agonist ivuxolimab. The clonotype comes from an adult with an advanced solid tumor such as melanoma, head and neck, liver or kidney cancer. The gene calls are TRBV7-2 and TRBJ1-5; D perhaps matches TRBD1 (5 bases). The CDR3 region has the DNA TGTGCCAGCAGTCCCGGGGGATTGAGCAATCAGCCCCAGCATTTT. Translation: CASSPGGLSNQPQHF. Using reference TRBV7-2 and TRBJ1-5 for the parts outside the CDR3, the full variable domain is GAGVSQSPSNKVTEKGKDVELRCDPISGHTALYWYRQSLGQGLEFLIYFQGNSAPDKSGLPSDRFSAERTGGSVSTLTIQRTQQEDSAVYLCASSPGGLSNQPQHFGDGTRLSIL.